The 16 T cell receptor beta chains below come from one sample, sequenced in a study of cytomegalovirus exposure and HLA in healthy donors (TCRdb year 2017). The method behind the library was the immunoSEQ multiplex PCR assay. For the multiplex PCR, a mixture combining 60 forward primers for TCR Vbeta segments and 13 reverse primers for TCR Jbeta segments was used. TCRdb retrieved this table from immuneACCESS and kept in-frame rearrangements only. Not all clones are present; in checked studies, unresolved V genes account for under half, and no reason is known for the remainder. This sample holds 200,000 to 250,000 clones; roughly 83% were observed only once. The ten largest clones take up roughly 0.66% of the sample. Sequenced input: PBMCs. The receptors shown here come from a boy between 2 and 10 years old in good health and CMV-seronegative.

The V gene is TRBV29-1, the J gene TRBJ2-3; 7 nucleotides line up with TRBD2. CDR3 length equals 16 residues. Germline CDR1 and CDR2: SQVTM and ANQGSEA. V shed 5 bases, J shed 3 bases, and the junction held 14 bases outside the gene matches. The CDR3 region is CSVRKGRELGTDTQYF. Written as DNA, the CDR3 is TGCAGCGTTCGAAAGGGGCGGGAGCTAGGGACAGATACGCAGTATTTT.

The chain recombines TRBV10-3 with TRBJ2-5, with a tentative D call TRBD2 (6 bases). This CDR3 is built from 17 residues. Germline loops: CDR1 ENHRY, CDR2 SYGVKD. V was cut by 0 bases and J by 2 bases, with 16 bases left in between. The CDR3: CAISESMADGRQETQYF. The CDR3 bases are TGTGCCATCAGTGAGTCAATGGCAGATGGGAGGCAAGAGACCCAGTACTTC.

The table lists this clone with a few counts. Here the CDR3 reads CASSDPRVGTEAFF. The CDR3 coding sequence is TGCGCCAGCAGTGACCCACGGGTTGGGACTGAAGCTTTCTTT. The chain has TRBV10-2 and TRBJ1-1; D uncertain. Germline-derived CDR1 and CDR2 are WSHSY and SAAADI. The CDR3 sequence is 14 residues long. The V gene lost 3 bases and the J gene lost 5 bases, with 13 bases spanning the gap.

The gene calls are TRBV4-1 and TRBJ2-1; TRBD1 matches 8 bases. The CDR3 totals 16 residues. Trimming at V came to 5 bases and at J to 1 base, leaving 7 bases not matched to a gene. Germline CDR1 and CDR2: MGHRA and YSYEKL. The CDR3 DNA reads TGCGCCAGCAGCTCGGGACAGGTGATATCCTACAATGAGCAGTTCTTC. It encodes CASSSGQVISYNEQFF.

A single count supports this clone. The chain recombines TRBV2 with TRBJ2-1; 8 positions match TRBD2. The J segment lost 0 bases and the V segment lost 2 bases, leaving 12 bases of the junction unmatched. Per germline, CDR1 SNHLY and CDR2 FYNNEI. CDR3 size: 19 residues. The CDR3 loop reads CASSEWAYTGGSSYNEQFF. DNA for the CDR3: TGTGCCAGCAGTGAATGGGCTTATACGGGGGGGAGCTCCTACAATGAGCAGTTCTTC.

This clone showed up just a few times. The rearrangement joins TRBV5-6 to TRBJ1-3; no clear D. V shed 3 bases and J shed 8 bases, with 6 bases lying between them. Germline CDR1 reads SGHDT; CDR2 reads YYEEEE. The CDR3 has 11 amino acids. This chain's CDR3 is CASSWADTIYF. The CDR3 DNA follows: TGTGCCAGCAGCTGGGCAGACACCATATATTTT.

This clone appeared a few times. The CDR3 loop is CSGLTGLWEAFF. The CDR3 DNA reads TGCAGCGGCCTAACAGGGTTGTGGGAAGCTTTCTTT. The chain is built from TRBV29-1 and TRBJ1-1, with a weak D call TRBD1 (6 bases). With 7 bases removed from V and 8 bases from J, the gap between germline ends came to 17 bases. This CDR3 has 12 residues. Germline assignment: CDR1 SQVTM and CDR2 ANQGSEA. Complete variable domain (other parts from reference TRBV29-1 and TRBJ1-1): SAVISQKPSRDICQRGTSLTIQCQVDSQVTMMFWYRQQPGQSLTLIATANQGSEATYESGFVIDKFPISRPNLTFSTLTVSNMSPEDSSIYLCSGLTGLWEAFFGQGTRLTVV.

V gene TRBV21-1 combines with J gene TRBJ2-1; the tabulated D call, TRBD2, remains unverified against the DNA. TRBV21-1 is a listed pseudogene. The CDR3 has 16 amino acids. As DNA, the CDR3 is TGTGCCAGCAGCAAAGGACTAGCGGGGCCGTACAATGAGCAGTTCTTC. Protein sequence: CASSKGLAGPYNEQFF.

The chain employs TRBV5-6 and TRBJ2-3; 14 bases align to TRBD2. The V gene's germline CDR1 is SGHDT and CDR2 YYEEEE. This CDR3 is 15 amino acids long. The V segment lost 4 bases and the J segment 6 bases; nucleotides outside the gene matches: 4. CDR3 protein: CASSQGLAGVDTQYF. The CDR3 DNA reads TGTGCCAGCAGCCAGGGACTAGCGGGAGTGGATACGCAGTATTTT. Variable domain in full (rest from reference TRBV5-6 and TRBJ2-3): DAGVTQSPTHLIKTRGQQVTLRCSPKSGHDTVSWYQQALGQGPQFIFQYYEEEERQRGNFPDRFSGHQFPNYSSELNVNALLLGDSALYLCASSQGLAGVDTQYFGPGTRLTVL.

The DNA of the CDR3 is TGCGCCAGCAGTCCAGGACAGGGGCGGCACTACGAGCAGTACTTC. Its protein is CASSPGQGRHYEQYF. The V gene is TRBV5-1, the J gene TRBJ2-5, with 9 bases matching TRBD1. The J call may be mistaken, given a closer DNA end match to TRBJ2-7. CDR3 length: 15 amino acids. Germline V lookup: CDR1 SGHRS, CDR2 YFSETQ.

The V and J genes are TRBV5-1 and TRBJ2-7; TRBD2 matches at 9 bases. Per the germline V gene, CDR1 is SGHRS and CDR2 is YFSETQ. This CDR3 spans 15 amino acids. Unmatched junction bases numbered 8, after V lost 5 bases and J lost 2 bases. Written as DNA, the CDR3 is TGCGCCAGCAGGGCGACTAGCGGTTGGGCCTACGAGCAGTACTTC. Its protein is CASRATSGWAYEQYF.

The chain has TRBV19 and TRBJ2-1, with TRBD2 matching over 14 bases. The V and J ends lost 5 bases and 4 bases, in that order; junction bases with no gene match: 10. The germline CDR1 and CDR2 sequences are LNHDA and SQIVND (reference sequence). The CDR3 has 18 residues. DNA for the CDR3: TGTGCCAGTAGTTCTGGACTAGCGGGGGGCGTGAGGTACAATGAGCAGTTCTTC. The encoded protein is CASSSGLAGGVRYNEQFF. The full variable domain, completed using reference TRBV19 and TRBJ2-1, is DGGITQSPKYLFRKEGQNVTLSCEQNLNHDAMYWYRQDPGQGLRLIYYSQIVNDFQKGDIAEGYSVSREKKESFPLTVTSAQKNPTAFYLCASSSGLAGGVRYNEQFFGPGTRLTVL.

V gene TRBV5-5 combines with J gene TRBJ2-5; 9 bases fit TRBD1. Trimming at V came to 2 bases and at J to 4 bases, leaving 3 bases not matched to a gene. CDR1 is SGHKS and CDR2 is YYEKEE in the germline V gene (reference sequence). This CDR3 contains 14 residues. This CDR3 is CASSFTGGGETQYF. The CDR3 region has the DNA TGTGCCAGCAGCTTTACAGGGGGCGGAGAGACCCAGTACTTC.

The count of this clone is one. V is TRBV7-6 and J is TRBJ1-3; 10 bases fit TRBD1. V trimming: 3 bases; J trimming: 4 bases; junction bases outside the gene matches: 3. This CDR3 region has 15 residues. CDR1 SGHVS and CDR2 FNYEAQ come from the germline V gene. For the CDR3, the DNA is TGTGCCAGCAGCTTCGGGACAGGGGCAGGAAACACCATATATTTT. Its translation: CASSFGTGAGNTIYF.

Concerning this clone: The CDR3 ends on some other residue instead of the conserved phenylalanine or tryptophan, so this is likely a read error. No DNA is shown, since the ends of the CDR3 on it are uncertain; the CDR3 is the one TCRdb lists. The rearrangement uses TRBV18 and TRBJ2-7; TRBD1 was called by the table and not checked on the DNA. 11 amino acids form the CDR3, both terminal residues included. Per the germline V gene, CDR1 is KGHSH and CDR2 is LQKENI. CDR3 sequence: CASSRYRPGRL.

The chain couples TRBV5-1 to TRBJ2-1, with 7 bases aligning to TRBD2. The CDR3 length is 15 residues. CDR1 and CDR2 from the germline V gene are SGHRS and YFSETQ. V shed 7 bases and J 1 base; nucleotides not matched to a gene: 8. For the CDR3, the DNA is TGCGCCAGCGTGTCCACAGCGGGATCCTACAATGAGCAGTTCTTC. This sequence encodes CASVSTAGSYNEQFF.